The 5 T cell receptor beta chains below come from one sample, sequenced in a study of beta chain features in type 1 diabetes (dated by TCRdb to between 2017 and 2018). Library preparation was by the immunoSEQ multiplex PCR assay. The entire amount of isolated RNA was reverse transcribed using the High Capacity cDNA Reverse Transcription Kit, so the sequenced TCRB transcripts were expressed ones. The table comes from immuneACCESS by way of TCRdb, which keeps in-frame sequences with V and J called. Part of the clones is missing from these tables; in studies checked, under half for an unresolved V gene and the rest for unknown reasons. The sample has hundreds of thousands of clones on record, approximately 14% of them singletons. Roughly 0.04% of the sample goes to the ten largest clones. Sample: naive CD4+ T cells from blood. The meaning of the sample's cell subset or site label: true naive CD4+ T cells. These receptors all come from a man aged 25 to 40 in good health.

This clone was seen a few times. J is TRBJ2-7 and V is TRBV5-6; D uncertain. The length of the CDR3 is 12 residues. Germline loops: CDR1 SGHDT, CDR2 YYEEEE. The CDR3 here is CASSLLLREVVV. CDR3 coding DNA: TGTGCCAGCAGCTTGTTACTTAGGGAAGTCGTGGTC.

The chain joins TRBV4-1 to TRBJ2-1, with D possibly matching TRBD1 (5 bases). The V and J ends lost 4 bases and 8 bases respectively, with 15 bases between them. Germline V lookup: CDR1 MGHRA, CDR2 YSYEKL. The CDR3 covers 14 residues. CDR3 bases: TGCGCCAGCAGCCGGGCCCAGGGTGGCCATGAGCAGTTCTTC. Translating gives CASSRAQGGHEQFF.

This sequence joins TRBV19 and TRBJ2-3, with 7 bases aligning to TRBD1. CDR1 and CDR2 from the germline V gene are LNHDA and SQIVND (reference sequence). CDR3 length: 12 residues. V was clipped by 7 bases and J by 6 bases; unmatched bases: 4. The CDR3 DNA follows: TGTGCCAGTAAGGGGGCGTACGATACGCAGTATTTT. Its translation: CASKGAYDTQYF.

This clone appeared a few times. This sequence joins TRBV27 and TRBJ2-3; 13 positions agree with TRBD2. The CDR3 totals 17 residues. Germline lookup yields CDR1 MNHEY and CDR2 SMNVEV (reference sequence). V trimming: 5 bases; J trimming: 1 base; junction bases outside the gene matches: 6. CDR3 nucleotides: TGTGCCAGCAGTGCTAGACTAGCGGGGGGCGGCACAGATACGCAGTATTTT. It codes for CASSARLAGGGTDTQYF.

The chain is built from TRBV7-6 and TRBJ2-3, with D unresolved. CDR1 and CDR2 from the germline V gene are SGHVS and FNYEAQ. V dropped 3 bases and J dropped 5 bases, with 9 bases sitting between them. CDR3 length: 13 residues. This CDR3 reads CASSFRQQDTQYF. As DNA, the CDR3 is TGTGCCAGCAGCTTTCGTCAGCAAGATACGCAGTATTTT.